Below, one TCR beta chain is given with its context. Donors were drawn from the approximately 130-subject validation cohort, separate from the 666-subject first cohort. This sample was included in a study of cytomegalovirus exposure and HLA in healthy donors. Sequencing used immunoSEQ multiplex PCR; TCRdb keeps in-frame clones, though not all of them. This repertoire shows around 160,000 clones, 84% found once; its top ten account for roughly a tenth. Germline CDR1 reads MNHNS; CDR2 reads SASEGT. The CDR3 length is 14 residues. Trimming at V came to 6 bases and at J to 0 bases, leaving 3 bases not matched to a gene.

The origin of this receptor is a man aged 25-45 years in good health and CMV-seropositive. The chain has TRBV6-1 and TRBJ2-7, with 9 nucleotides matching TRBD1. Sequences were obtained from PBMCs. CDR3 in amino acids: CASRWTGVSYEQYF. CDR3 nucleotide sequence: TGTGCCAGCAGATGGACAGGGGTCTCCTACGAGCAGTACTTC.